These 2 T cell receptor beta chains were all obtained from the same sample, sequenced in a study of monozygotic twins with inflammatory bowel disease. TCRdb re-analyzed the 5' RACE reads; it lists each CDR3 protein once, without DNA. This sample's table reports a few hundred thousand distinct CDR3 sequences. The material sequenced was blood. All receptors come from a human donor with ulcerative colitis or Crohn's disease, or a healthy co-twin of an affected twin (not recorded which).

The genes are TRBV30 and TRBJ1-5; absent DNA, TCRdb's TRBD1 call cannot be checked. Germline V gene data show CDR1 as GTSNPN and CDR2 as SVGIG (reference sequence). The CDR3 is 14 residues long. CDR3 loop: CAWSVRQGGQPQHF.

CDR3 amino acids: CASSPPRLWANYGYTF. V and J are TRBV7-2 and TRBJ1-2; the D gene TCRdb calls, TRBD1, cannot be checked with no DNA. Germline V gene sequence: CDR1 SGHTA, CDR2 FQGNSA. CDR3 length: 16 residues.